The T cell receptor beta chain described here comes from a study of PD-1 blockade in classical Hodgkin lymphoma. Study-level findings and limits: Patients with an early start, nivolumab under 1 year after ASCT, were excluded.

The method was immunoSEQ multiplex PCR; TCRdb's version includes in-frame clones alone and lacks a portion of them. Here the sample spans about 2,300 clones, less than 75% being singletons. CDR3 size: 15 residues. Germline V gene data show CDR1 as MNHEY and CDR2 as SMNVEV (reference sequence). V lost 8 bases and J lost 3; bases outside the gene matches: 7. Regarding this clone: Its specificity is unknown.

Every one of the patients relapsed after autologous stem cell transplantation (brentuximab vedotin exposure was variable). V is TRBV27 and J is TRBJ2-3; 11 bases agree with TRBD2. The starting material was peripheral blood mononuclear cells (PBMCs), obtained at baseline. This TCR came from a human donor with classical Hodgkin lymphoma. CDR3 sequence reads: CASGRLAGFTDTQYF. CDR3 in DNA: TGTGCCAGCGGACGACTAGCGGGGTTTACAGATACGCAGTATTTT.